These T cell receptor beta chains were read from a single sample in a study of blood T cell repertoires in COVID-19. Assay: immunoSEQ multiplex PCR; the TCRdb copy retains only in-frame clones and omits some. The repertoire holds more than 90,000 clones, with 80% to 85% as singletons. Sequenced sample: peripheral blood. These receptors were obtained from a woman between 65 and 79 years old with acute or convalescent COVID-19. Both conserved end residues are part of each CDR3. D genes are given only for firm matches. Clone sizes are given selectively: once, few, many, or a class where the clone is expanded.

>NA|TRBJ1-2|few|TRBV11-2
CASSLSLGLYGYTF
TGTGCCAGCAGCTTATCCCTGGGACTTTATGGCTACACCTTC
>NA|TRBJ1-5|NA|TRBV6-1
CASTETGLAQPQHF
TGTGCCAGCACTGAAACGGGCTTAGCGCAGCCCCAGCATTTT
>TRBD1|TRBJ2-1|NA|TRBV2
CASSEDRSSYNEQFF
TGTGCCAGCAGTGAGGACAGGAGCTCCTACAATGAGCAGTTCTTC
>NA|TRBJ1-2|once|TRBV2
CASIKDSQGNNYGYTF
TGTGCCAGCATTAAAGATAGCCAGGGTAATAACTATGGCTACACCTTC
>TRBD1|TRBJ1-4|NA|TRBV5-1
CASSLYLQGATNEKLFF
TGCGCCAGCAGCTTGTATTTGCAGGGGGCAACTAATGAAAAACTGTTTTTT
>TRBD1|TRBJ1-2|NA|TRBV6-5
CASLAPGGSGYTF
TGTGCCAGCCTCGCTCCAGGGGGCTCTGGCTACACCTTC
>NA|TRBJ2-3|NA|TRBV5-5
CASSPGQTPTLTQYF
TGTGCCAGCAGCCCTGGACAAACGCCCACATTGACGCAGTATTTT
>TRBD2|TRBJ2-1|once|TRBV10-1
CASSTRFSGSINEQFF
TGCGCCAGCAGTACCCGTTTTAGCGGGAGCATCAATGAGCAGTTCTTC
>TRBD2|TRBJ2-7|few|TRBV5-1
CASSPEGLAGSYEQYF
TGCGCCAGCAGCCCTGAGGGACTAGCGGGCTCCTACGAGCAGTACTTC
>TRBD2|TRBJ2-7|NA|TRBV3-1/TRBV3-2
CASSQPGLAGTIYEQYF
TGTGCCAGCAGCCAGCCGGGACTAGCGGGGACTATCTACGAGCAGTACTTC
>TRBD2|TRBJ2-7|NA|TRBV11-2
CASSLYGVGREVVNEQYF
TGTGCCAGCAGCTTATACGGGGTTGGGCGGGAGGTAGTCAACGAGCAGTACTTC
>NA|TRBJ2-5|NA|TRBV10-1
CASSESPGWETQYF
TGCGCCAGCAGTGAGTCCCCAGGGTGGGAGACCCAGTACTTC
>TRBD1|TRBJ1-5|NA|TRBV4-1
CASSQAGGGQPQHF
TGCGCCAGCAGCCAAGCAGGGGGTGGTCAGCCCCAGCATTTT
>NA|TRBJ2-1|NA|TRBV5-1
CASSLKGEGGYEQFF
TGCGCCAGCAGCTTGAAAGGGGAAGGGGGATACGAGCAGTTCTTC
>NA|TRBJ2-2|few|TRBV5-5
CASSFESPFINTGELFF
TGTGCCAGCAGCTTCGAGAGTCCCTTTATAAACACCGGGGAGCTGTTTTTT
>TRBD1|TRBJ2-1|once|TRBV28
CASRGTGGIVDNEQFF
TGTGCCAGCAGAGGGACAGGGGGCATAGTAGACAATGAGCAGTTCTTC
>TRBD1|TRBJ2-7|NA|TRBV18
CASSLGQENRPEQYF
TGTGCCAGCTCACTTGGACAGGAGAATCGTCCCGAGCAGTACTTC
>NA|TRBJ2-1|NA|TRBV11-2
CASSYPSREQFF
TGTGCCAGCAGTTACCCGAGCCGAGAGCAGTTCTTC
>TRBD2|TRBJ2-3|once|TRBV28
CASSLGSGEDTQYF
TGTGCCAGCAGTTTAGGTAGCGGGGAAGATACGCAGTATTTT
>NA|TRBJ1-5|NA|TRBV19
CASSIGGGAGANQPQHF
TGTGCCAGTAGTATAGGCGGGGGCGCAGGGGCCAATCAGCCCCAGCATTTT
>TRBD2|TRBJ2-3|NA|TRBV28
CASSSLTSGFSTDTQYF
TGTGCCAGCAGTTCGCTTACTAGCGGGTTTAGCACAGATACGCAGTATTTT
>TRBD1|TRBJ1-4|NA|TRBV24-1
CATSDATGGVEKLFF
TGTGCCACCAGTGATGCGACAGGGGGCGTTGAAAAACTGTTTTTT
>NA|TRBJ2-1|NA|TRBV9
CASSVVPTSLNEQFF
TGTGCCAGCAGCGTCGTACCGACTAGTCTCAATGAGCAGTTCTTC
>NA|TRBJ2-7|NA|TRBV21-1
CASSKLWAFTAWSLVHYEQYF
TGTGCCAGCAGCAAGCTTTGGGCTTTTACTGCATGGTCACTCGTTCATTACGAGCAGTACTTC
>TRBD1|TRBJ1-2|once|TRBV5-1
CASTPTGTGAGYTF
TGCGCCAGCACTCCTACCGGGACAGGGGCTGGCTACACCTTC
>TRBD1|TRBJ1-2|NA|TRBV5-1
CASSLGTGGSGYTF
TGCGCCAGCAGCTTGGGGACAGGAGGATCCGGCTACACCTTC
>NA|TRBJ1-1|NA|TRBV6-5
CASSYSADTEAFF
TGTGCCAGCAGTTACTCGGCGGATACTGAAGCTTTCTTT
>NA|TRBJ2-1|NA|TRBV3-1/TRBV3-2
CASSQVAGSYNEQFF
TGTGCCAGCAGCCAAGTGGCGGGTTCCTACAATGAGCAGTTCTTC
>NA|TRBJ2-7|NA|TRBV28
CASSPPVTSGQYF
TGTGCCAGCAGTCCCCCCGTCACCTCCGGGCAGTACTTC
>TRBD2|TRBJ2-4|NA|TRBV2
CASSERAGGLREAKNIQYF
TGTGCCAGCAGTGAGAGAGCGGGGGGGTTAAGGGAAGCCAAAAACATTCAGTACTTC
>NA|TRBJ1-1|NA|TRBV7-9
CASSASDSQNTEAFF
TGTGCCAGCAGCGCCTCGGACAGCCAGAACACTGAAGCTTTCTTT
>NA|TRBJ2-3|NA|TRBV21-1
CASSNKGGRARTDTQYF
TGTGCCAGCAGCAACAAAGGCGGGAGGGCCAGAACAGATACGCAGTATTTT
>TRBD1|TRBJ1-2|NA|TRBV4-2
CASSQARQGAKVSYGYTF
TGTGCCAGCAGCCAAGCCCGACAGGGGGCGAAAGTTAGCTATGGCTACACCTTC
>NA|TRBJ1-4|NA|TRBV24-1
CATSDQEKLFF
TGTGCCACCAGTGATCAGGAAAAACTGTTTTTT
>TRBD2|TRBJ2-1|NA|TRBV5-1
CASSSGLAGAGGDEQFF
TGCGCCAGCAGCTCCGGACTAGCGGGAGCTGGTGGTGATGAGCAGTTCTTC
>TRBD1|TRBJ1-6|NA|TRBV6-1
CASSEEGAYNSPLHF
TGTGCCAGCAGTGAAGAGGGGGCATATAATTCACCCCTCCACTTT
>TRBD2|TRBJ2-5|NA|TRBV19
CASSMSGSLGETQYF
TGTGCCAGTAGCATGAGCGGGAGTTTGGGAGAGACCCAGTACTTC
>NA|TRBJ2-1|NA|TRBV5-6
CASSLKFRIAGSYNEQFF
TGTGCCAGCAGCTTGAAGTTTCGTATTGCGGGCTCCTACAATGAGCAGTTCTTC
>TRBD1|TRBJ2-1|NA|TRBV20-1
CSAQGDAEQFF
TGCAGTGCGCAGGGGGACGCTGAGCAGTTCTTC
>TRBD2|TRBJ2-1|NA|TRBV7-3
CASSQGLAGTYNEQFF
TGTGCCAGCAGCCAAGGACTAGCGGGTACCTACAATGAGCAGTTCTTC
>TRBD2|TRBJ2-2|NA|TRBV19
CASSQAGGPTGELFF
TGTGCCAGTAGTCAGGCGGGAGGGCCGACCGGGGAGCTGTTTTTT
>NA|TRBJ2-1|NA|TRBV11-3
CASSLAPRGHPYNEQFF
TGTGCCAGCAGCTTAGCCCCCCGCGGGCATCCCTACAATGAGCAGTTCTTC
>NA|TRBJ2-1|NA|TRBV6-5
CASSGRGVTSNEQFF
TGTGCCAGCAGCGGCAGGGGCGTAACATCCAATGAGCAGTTCTTC
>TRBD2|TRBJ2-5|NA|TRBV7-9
CASSPPGAGEETQYF
TGTGCCAGCAGCCCCCCCGGTGCGGGGGAAGAGACCCAGTACTTC